This TCR beta chain was captured by sequencing in a study of blood T cells in healthy people across ages. Study in general: About one barcoded beta molecule per two T cells was captured by template switching. Study results and caveats: Changes seen in expanded clonotypes were possibly confounded by donor CMV status left unknown. Correlation between TCR beta diversity and naive T cell percentage was strong.

Donors were systemically healthy Caucasian individuals from Russia aged roughly 6 to 100 years. The second PCR ran about 6 to 11 cycles with a sample-barcoded 5' primer and J-beta primers. TCRdb re-analysed the 5' RACE reads in MiXCR, keeping a single row per CDR3 protein. The data show 1.5 million to 2 million distinct CDR3 sequences, with around 50% seen just once and over 2% held by the top ten. This clonotype was observed a single time. Its target is unknown. The CDR3 runs to 15 residues. The germline V and J ends were trimmed by 4 bases and 4 bases, with 16 bases remaining between them. Germline lookup yields CDR1 SGHRS and CDR2 YFSETQ.

The sequenced material came from blood. This chain uses TRBV5-1 with TRBJ2-3; D may be TRBD1 or TRBD2 (5 bases each). The receptor comes from a woman aged 40 to 49 in good health. The CDR3 reads CASSGDGRTSDTQYF. The CDR3 DNA sequence: TGCGCCAGCAGCGGGGACGGAAGAACCTCAGATACGCAGTATTTT.